Presented here are 22 T cell receptor beta chains from one specimen sequenced in a study of blood T cell repertoires in COVID-19. TCRdb's copy holds only in-frame clones and misses some; the assay was immunoSEQ multiplex PCR. This table has some 200,000 clones, 70% to 90% appearing once. Input material: peripheral blood. These receptors all stem from a woman in her fifties or sixties with active or convalescent COVID-19.

This chain links TRBV9 with TRBJ1-2; tentative D call: TRBD1 (6 bases). CDR3 size: 14 residues. The V and J ends lost 3 bases and 4 bases respectively, with 13 bases between them. Germline lookup yields CDR1 SGDLS and CDR2 YYNGEE. CDR3 in DNA: TGTGCCAGCAGCGCCGGACAGCATCCCTATGGCTACACCTTC. Translating it yields CASSAGQHPYGYTF.

The chain employs TRBV2 and TRBJ1-4, with 8 bases identical to TRBD1. Germline CDR1 SNHLY, CDR2 FYNNEI. CDR3 length: 17 residues. V lost 6 bases and J lost 7; bases outside the gene matches: 16. The CDR3 DNA sequence: TGTGCCAGCAGACAAGGACAGGGAGGACTATGGGGTGAAAAACTGTTTTTT. It codes for CASRQGQGGLWGEKLFF.

The chain links TRBV2 to TRBJ1-2; TRBD1 matches 8 bases. Trimming cost V 3 bases and J 1 base; bases outside gene matches: 4. Germline-derived CDR1 and CDR2 are SNHLY and FYNNEI. This CDR3 comprises 15 residues. In DNA form, the CDR3 reads TGTGCCAGCAGTGAGTTACAGGGGGGTAACTATGGCTACACCTTC. Protein product: CASSELQGGNYGYTF. The whole variable domain, remainder taken from reference TRBV2 and TRBJ1-2, is EPEVTQTPSHQVTQMGQEVILRCVPISNHLYFYWYRQILGQKVEFLVSFYNNEISEKSEIFDDQFSVERPDGSNFTLKIRSTKLEDSAMYFCASSELQGGNYGYTFGSGTRLTVV.

The CDR3 loop is CASSFGEGYSNQPQHF. The CDR3 DNA follows: TGTGCCAGCAGTTTTGGCGAGGGTTATAGCAATCAGCCCCAGCATTTT. The gene calls are TRBV28 and TRBJ1-5, with D uncertain. V was shortened by 3 bases and J by 0 bases, with 12 bases between the two germline ends. The CDR3 has 16 residues. The germline CDR1 and CDR2 sequences are MDHEN and SYDVKM.

The V call is TRBV2, the J call TRBJ1-2, with 9 bases aligning to TRBD1. V lost 5 bases and J lost 0; bases outside the gene matches: 19. The CDR3 is 20 amino acids. CDR1 and CDR2 (germline): SNHLY, FYNNEI. CDR3 sequence: CASSTATGGNRGLANYGYTF. The CDR3 region has the DNA TGTGCCAGCAGTACCGCGACGGGTGGTAACAGGGGGCTCGCTAACTATGGCTACACCTTC.

This clone was seen only a few times. The gene calls are TRBV6-5 and TRBJ1-4; D call uncertain. This CDR3 is built from 14 residues. Between the trimmed V and J ends, which lost 5 bases and 4 bases, there was a span of 11 bases. Germline V gives CDR1 MNHEY, CDR2 SVGAGI. CDR3 DNA sequence: TGTGCCAGCAGTAACAAGGCGGATAATGAAAAACTGTTTTTT. It specifies CASSNKADNEKLFF.

The rearrangement joins TRBV4-1 to TRBJ2-7, with D hard to call. The germline V and J ends were trimmed by 4 bases and 5 bases, with 15 bases remaining between them. Germline V gene data show CDR1 as MGHRA and CDR2 as YSYEKL. There are 14 residues in the CDR3. The CDR3 DNA reads as TGCGCCAGCAGCCCACTTGGCCAGGTCAACGAGCAGTACTTC. Amino acid sequence: CASSPLGQVNEQYF.

This chain connects TRBV5-1 to TRBJ1-1; possibly TRBD1 for D (5 bases). The V and J ends lost 4 bases and 2 bases respectively, with 9 bases between them. Germline CDR1 and CDR2: SGHRS and YFSETQ. This CDR3 has 13 amino acids. The DNA of the CDR3 is TGCGCCAGCAGCGGGGGGTCCAACACTGAAGCTTTCTTT. It translates to CASSGGSNTEAFF.

V gene TRBV18 combines with J gene TRBJ1-3, with TRBD1 as a possible D gene (5 bases). Trimming shortened V by 10 bases and J by 4 bases, and 14 bases separated the two germline ends. The germline CDR1 and CDR2 sequences are KGHSH and LQKENI. The CDR3 totals 13 residues. The CDR3 loop reads CATTGGAGNTIYF. DNA of the CDR3: TGTGCCACCACCGGGGGAGCCGGAAACACCATATATTTT. The whole variable domain, filled in from reference TRBV18 and TRBJ1-3, reads NAGVMQNPRHLVRRRGQEARLRCSPMKGHSHVYWYRQLPEEGLKFMVYLQKENIIDESGMPKERFSAEFPKEGPSILRIQQVVRGDSAAYFCATTGGAGNTIYFGEGSWLTVV.

This clone has a handful of counts. The chain employs TRBV9 and TRBJ2-7, with 12 bases lining up with TRBD2. J was trimmed by 3 bases and V by 3 bases; bases with no gene match: 4. This CDR3 spans 15 amino acids. Germline V gene data show CDR1 as SGDLS and CDR2 as YYNGEE. In nucleotides, the CDR3 is TGTGCCAGCAGCGCCCTAGCGGGAGGGTTCTACGAGCAGTACTTC. This translates into CASSALAGGFYEQYF.

The chain recombines TRBV6-1 with TRBJ2-3; perhaps TRBD2 as D (6 bases). The V end was cut by 3 bases, the J end by 0 bases, with 7 bases between. Germline-derived CDR1 and CDR2 are MNHNS and SASEGT. This CDR3 is 14 amino acids long. In DNA, the CDR3 is TGTGCCAGCAGTGACGGGACTAGCACAGATACGCAGTATTTT. Protein product: CASSDGTSTDTQYF.

The chain recombines TRBV2 with TRBJ1-4; D ambiguous. Looked up from germline, CDR1 is SNHLY and CDR2 is FYNNEI. The CDR3 runs 12 residues. V was shortened by 5 bases and J by 13 bases, with 14 bases between the two germline ends. The CDR3 sequence is CASSPHEVLLFF. CDR3 DNA sequence: TGTGCCAGCAGTCCGCACGAGGTCTTACTGTTTTTT.

The V gene is TRBV24-1, the J gene TRBJ1-1, with 7 positions matching TRBD1. From germline, CDR1 is KGHDR and CDR2 SFDVKD. There are 13 residues in the CDR3. The V segment lost 5 bases and the J segment 6 bases; nucleotides outside the gene matches: 5. The CDR3 region is CATSGQGRAEAFF. The CDR3 nucleotides read TGTGCCACCAGTGGACAGGGTAGGGCTGAAGCTTTCTTT.

This rearrangement joins TRBV6-1 to TRBJ2-7; D remains ambiguous. The CDR3 is 13 residues long. The V end lost 2 bases, the J end lost 1 base, and 6 bases lay between the germline ends. Germline V gives CDR1 MNHNS, CDR2 SASEGT. CDR3 nucleotides: TGTGCCAGCAGTGAACAGGCGTCCTACGAGCAGTACGTC. It specifies CASSEQASYEQYV.

V and J are TRBV24-1 and TRBJ2-2; 7 bases align to TRBD1. The CDR3 is 16 amino acids. V was pared by 6 bases and J by 0 bases, with 6 bases of the junction left unmatched. CDR1 KGHDR and CDR2 SFDVKD come from the germline V gene. The DNA for the CDR3 is TGTGCCACCAGTTCTAGGGGGCCGCCGAACACCGGGGAGCTGTTTTTT. This translates into CATSSRGPPNTGELFF.

The chain carries TRBV6-5 and TRBJ1-1; 7 nucleotides line up with TRBD1. Germline lookup yields CDR1 MNHEY and CDR2 SVGAGI. V shed 10 bases, J shed 7 bases, and the junction held 18 bases outside the gene matches. The CDR3 spans 15 residues. The CDR3 DNA reads as TGTGCCACCTCAAAAAGGGCAGGGGGATTCGGTGAAGCTTTCTTT. Amino acids: CATSKRAGGFGEAFF.

DNA for the CDR3: TGTGCTAGTGGTTCCGACAGGGGGCATGGGGCCAACGTCCTGACTTTC. The encoded protein is CASGSDRGHGANVLTF. The chain links TRBV12-5 to TRBJ2-6, with 10 bases fitting TRBD1. The CDR3 extends over 16 amino acids. J was trimmed by 3 bases and V by 4 bases; bases with no gene match: 3. CDR1 is LGHNT and CDR2 is FRNRAP in the germline V gene.

The chain is built from TRBV5-1 and TRBJ2-6; weak D call: TRBD2 (6 bases). This CDR3 spans 14 amino acids. The germline V gene has CDR1 SGHRS and CDR2 YFSETQ. V was clipped by 7 bases and J by 0 bases, with 8 bases between them. The CDR3 DNA reads TGCGCCAGCCGGCGGGACTCTGGGGCCAACGTCCTGACTTTC. The encoded protein is CASRRDSGANVLTF.

The rearrangement joins TRBV2 to TRBJ2-2, with a possible D match to TRBD1 (6 bases). V was trimmed by 6 bases and J by 5 bases, leaving 13 bases between them. The CDR3 extends over 14 amino acids. Germline lookup yields CDR1 SNHLY and CDR2 FYNNEI. The CDR3 is CASRPSGQTGELFF. The CDR3 nucleotides are TGTGCCAGCAGGCCCTCGGGACAAACCGGGGAGCTGTTTTTT.

CDR3 in amino acids: CSARQLPPNEQYF. The CDR3 DNA sequence: TGCAGCGCCAGACAATTACCCCCCAACGAGCAGTACTTC. This chain joins TRBV29-1 and TRBJ2-7, with unresolved D. V gave up 7 bases and J gave up 5 bases, with 18 bases separating them. From germline, CDR1 is SQVTM and CDR2 ANQGSEA. This CDR3 spans 13 amino acids.

This chain connects TRBV7-9 to TRBJ2-3; D is possibly TRBD1 (5 bases). The CDR3 length is 16 residues. Germline values: CDR1 SEHNR, CDR2 FQNEAQ (reference sequence). The V end was cut by 3 bases, the J end by 5 bases, with 18 bases between. In DNA form, the CDR3 reads TGTGCCAGCAGCTTTCGTACAGGACCTTCGGTAGATACGCAGTATTTT. Protein product: CASSFRTGPSVDTQYF.

The chain joins TRBV12-3 or TRBV12-4 to TRBJ1-1, with a weak D call TRBD1 (6 bases). The CDR3 extends over 13 amino acids. Trimming took off 6 bases at V and 10 bases at J, with 18 bases between the two ends. DNA of the CDR3: TGTGCCAGCAGCCCAGGACAGCTGACAGGAGCTTTCTTT. It is translated as CASSPGQLTGAFF.